The entry that follows covers one T cell receptor (beta chain) sequence. Antigen: not known. CDR3 length equals 14 residues. Germline V lookup: CDR1 WSHSY, CDR2 SAAADI. J lost 0 bases, V lost 4 bases, and 0 bases had no gene match. This specimen belongs to a study of shared clonotypes between healthy human individuals. Measured with immunoSEQ multiplex PCR; TCRdb has only the in-frame clones, and not every one. The data hold fewer than 850,000 clones, with approximately 96% observed a single time. In the naive CD8 group, cells lacked CD45RO and were positively selected for CCR7, so terminally differentiated effector memory CD45RA+ cells were left out. Donors were Caucasian adults residing in Nashville, Tennessee, USA. General study results and limits: The donor pool, a small one, limited the genetic and exposure-history diversity represented. Inspection by rarefaction showed sorted-subset sequencing to be incomplete despite large depth.

The sample consisted of naive CD8+ T cells sorted from blood. The V gene is TRBV10-2, the J gene TRBJ2-1, with 7 positions matching TRBD2. This TCR came from a man in his thirties or forties in good health. The CDR3 bases are TGCGCCAGCAGTGGCGGGAGCTCCTACAATGAGCAGTTCTTC. It translates to CASSGGSSYNEQFF.